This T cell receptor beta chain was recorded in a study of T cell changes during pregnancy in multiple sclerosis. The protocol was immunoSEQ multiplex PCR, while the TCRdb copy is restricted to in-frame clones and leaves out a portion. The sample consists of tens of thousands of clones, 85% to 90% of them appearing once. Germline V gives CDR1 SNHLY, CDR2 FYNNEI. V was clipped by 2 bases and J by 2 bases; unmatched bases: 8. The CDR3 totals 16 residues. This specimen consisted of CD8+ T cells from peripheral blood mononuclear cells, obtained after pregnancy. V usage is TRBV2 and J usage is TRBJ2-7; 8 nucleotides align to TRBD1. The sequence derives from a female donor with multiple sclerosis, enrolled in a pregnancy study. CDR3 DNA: TGTGCCAGCAGTGAACCCGGACAGGGTAGTCCCTACGAGCAGTACTTC. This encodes CASSEPGQGSPYEQYF.